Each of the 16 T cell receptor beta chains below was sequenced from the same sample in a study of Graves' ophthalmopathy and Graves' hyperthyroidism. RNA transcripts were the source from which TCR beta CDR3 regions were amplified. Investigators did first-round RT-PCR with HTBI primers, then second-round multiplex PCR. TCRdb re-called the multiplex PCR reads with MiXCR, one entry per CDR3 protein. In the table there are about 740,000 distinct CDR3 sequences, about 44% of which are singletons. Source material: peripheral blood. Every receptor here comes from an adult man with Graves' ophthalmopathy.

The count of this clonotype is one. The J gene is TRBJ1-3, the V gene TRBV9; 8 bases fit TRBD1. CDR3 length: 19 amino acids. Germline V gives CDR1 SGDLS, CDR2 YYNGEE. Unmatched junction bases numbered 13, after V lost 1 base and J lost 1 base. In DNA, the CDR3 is TGTGCCAGCAGCGTAAGAAGGCGGGAACAGGGGGTTTCTGGAAACACCATATATTTT. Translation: CASSVRRREQGVSGNTIYF.

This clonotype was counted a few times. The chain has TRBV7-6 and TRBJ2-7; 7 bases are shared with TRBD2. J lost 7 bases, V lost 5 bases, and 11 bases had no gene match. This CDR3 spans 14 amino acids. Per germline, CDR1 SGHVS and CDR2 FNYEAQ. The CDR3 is CASSREAGSGEQYF. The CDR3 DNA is TGTGCCAGCAGCCGGGAGGCGGGATCGGGAGAGCAGTACTTC.

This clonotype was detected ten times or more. Written as DNA, the CDR3 is TGTGCCAGCAGCCCCCCCGGTTGGGACGGCGGGGAGACCCAGTACTTC. Protein product: CASSPPGWDGGETQYF. The V gene is TRBV11-2, the J gene TRBJ2-5; D might be TRBD1 or TRBD2, each matching 5 bases. Trimming stripped 5 bases from V and 5 bases from J, with 21 bases between. The CDR3 length is 16 residues. From germline, CDR1 is SGHAT and CDR2 FQNNGV.

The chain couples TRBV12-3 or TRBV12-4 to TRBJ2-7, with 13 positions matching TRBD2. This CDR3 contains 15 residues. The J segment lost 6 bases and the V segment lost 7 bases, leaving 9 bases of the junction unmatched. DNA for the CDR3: TGTGCCAGCACCTCAGGGACTAGCGGGGTCCTCGAGCAGTACTTC. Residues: CASTSGTSGVLEQYF.

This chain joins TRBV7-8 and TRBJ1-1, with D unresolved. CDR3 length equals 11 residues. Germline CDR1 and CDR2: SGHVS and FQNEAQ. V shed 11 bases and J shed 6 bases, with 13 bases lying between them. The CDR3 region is CAWVSLAEAFF. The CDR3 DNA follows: TGTGCCTGGGTCAGTTTGGCTGAAGCTTTCTTT.

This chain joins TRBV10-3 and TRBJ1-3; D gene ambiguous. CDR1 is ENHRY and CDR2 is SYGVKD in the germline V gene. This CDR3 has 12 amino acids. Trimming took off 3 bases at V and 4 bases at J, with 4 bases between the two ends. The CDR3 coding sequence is TGTGCCATCAGTGAAATGGGAAACACCATATATTTT. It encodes CAISEMGNTIYF.

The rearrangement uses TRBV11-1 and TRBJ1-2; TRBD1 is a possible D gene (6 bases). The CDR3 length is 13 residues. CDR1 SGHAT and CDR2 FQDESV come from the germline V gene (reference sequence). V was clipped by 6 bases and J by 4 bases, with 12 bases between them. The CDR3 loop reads CASSVSGAYGYTF. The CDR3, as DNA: TGTGCCAGCAGTGTTTCAGGGGCCTATGGCTACACCTTC.

The CDR3 DNA follows: TGTGCCAGCAGTAAGGGACAGGGGTTTTTGGTCTATGGCTACACCTTC. This encodes CASSKGQGFLVYGYTF. V gene TRBV2 combines with J gene TRBJ1-2; TRBD1 matches at 10 bases. The junction had 10 bases not matched to a gene; V was cut back by 5 bases and J by 4 bases. Germline-derived CDR1 and CDR2 are SNHLY and FYNNEI. The CDR3 length is 16 residues.

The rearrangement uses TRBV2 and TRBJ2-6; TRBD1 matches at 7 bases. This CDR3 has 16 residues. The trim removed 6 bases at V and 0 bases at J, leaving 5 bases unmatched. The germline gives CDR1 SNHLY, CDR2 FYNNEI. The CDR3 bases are TGTGCCAGCAGGGGACAGCGTTACTCTGGGGCCAACGTCCTGACTTTC. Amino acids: CASRGQRYSGANVLTF. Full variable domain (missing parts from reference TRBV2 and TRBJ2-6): EPEVTQTPSHQVTQMGQEVILRCVPISNHLYFYWYRQILGQKVEFLVSFYNNEISEKSEIFDDQFSVERPDGSNFTLKIRSTKLEDSAMYFCASRGQRYSGANVLTFGAGSRLTVL.

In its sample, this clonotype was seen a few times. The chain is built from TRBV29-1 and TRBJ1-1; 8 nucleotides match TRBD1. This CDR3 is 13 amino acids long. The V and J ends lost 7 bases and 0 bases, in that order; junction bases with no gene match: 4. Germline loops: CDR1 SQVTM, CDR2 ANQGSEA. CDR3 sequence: CSGSGGLNTEAFF. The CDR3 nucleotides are TGCAGCGGTTCAGGGGGCTTGAACACTGAAGCTTTCTTT.

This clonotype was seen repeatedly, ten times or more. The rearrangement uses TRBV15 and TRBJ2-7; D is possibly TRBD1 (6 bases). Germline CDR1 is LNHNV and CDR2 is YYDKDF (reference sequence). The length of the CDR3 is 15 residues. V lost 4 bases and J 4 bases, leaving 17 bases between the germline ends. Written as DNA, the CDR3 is TGTGCCACCAGCAACGCGAGGGGGACCGTGTACGAGCAGTACTTC. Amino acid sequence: CATSNARGTVYEQYF.

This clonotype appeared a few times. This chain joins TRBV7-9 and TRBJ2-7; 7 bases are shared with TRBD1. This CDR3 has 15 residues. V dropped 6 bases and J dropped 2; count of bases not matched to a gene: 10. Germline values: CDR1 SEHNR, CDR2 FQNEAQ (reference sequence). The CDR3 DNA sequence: TGTGCCAGCAGTTCCGGACAGGAGAGACCCTACGAGCAGTACTTC. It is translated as CASSSGQERPYEQYF.

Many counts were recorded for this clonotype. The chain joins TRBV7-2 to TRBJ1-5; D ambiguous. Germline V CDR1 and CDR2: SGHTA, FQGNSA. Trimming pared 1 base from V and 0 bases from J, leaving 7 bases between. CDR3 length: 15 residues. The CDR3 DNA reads TGTGCCAGCAGCTTAGGGGTCCATAGCAATCAGCCCCAGCATTTT. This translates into CASSLGVHSNQPQHF.

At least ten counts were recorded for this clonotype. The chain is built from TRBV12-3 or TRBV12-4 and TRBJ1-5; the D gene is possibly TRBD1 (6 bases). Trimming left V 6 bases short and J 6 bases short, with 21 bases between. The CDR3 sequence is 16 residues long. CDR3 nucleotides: TGTGCCAGCAGGCTTGATGCAGGGGCGCAGGGTCAGCCCCAGCATTTT. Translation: CASRLDAGAQGQPQHF.

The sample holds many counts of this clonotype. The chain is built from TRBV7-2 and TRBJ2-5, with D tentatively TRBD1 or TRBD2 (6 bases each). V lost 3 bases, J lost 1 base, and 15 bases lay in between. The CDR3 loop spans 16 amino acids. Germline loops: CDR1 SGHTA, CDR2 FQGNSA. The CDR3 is CASSFVGGAPQETQYF. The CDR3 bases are TGTGCCAGCAGCTTCGTCGGGGGCGCGCCCCAAGAGACCCAGTACTTC.

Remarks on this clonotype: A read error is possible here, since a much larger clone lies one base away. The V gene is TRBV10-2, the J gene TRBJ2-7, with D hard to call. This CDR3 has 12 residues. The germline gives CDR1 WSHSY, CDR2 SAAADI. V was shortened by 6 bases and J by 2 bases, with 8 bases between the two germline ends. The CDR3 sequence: CASRMEPYEQYF. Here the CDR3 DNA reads TGCGCCAGCAGGATGGAACCCTACGAGCAGTACTTC.